Below are 16 T cell receptor beta chains sequenced from a single sample in a study of blood T cell repertoires in COVID-19. Profiled with immunoSEQ multiplex PCR; TCRdb holds only in-frame clones, not every one. Of about 250,000 clones detected, 85% to 90% appear once; the ten largest clones hold about 1.6%. Sequencing input: PBMCs or T cells enriched from blood (not recorded which). The source is a woman aged 50 to 60 who had recovered from COVID-19.

J is TRBJ1-2 and V is TRBV29-1; TRBD1 agrees at 8 bases. The CDR3 has 14 amino acids. Germline V gene lookup returns CDR1 SQVTM and CDR2 ANQGSEA. J gave up 6 bases and V 0 bases, and 6 bases lay outside the gene matches. Written as DNA, the CDR3 is TGCAGCGTTGAAGATCCCGACAGGGGAGATGGCTACACCTTC. Its translation is CSVEDPDRGDGYTF.

This rearrangement joins TRBV3-1 (or the pseudogene TRBV3-2) to TRBJ2-7; D is ambiguous. The V gene lost 2 bases and the J gene lost 2 bases, with 4 bases spanning the gap. The germline V gene encodes CDR1 LGHDT and CDR2 YNNKEL (reference sequence). The CDR3 loop spans 12 amino acids. The CDR3 DNA is TGTGCCAGCAGCCAATCAGCCTACGAGCAGTACTTC. Its translation: CASSQSAYEQYF.

This clone appeared once. V usage is TRBV28 and J usage is TRBJ2-7, with a possible D match to TRBD1 (6 bases). Trimming took off 1 base at V and 2 bases at J, with 12 bases between the two ends. The CDR3 has 15 residues. The germline V gene has CDR1 MDHEN and CDR2 SYDVKM. In DNA, the CDR3 is TGTGCCAGCAGTTTATCTCGGACAGTGGCCTACGAGCAGTACTTC. Translation: CASSLSRTVAYEQYF.

V gene TRBV29-1 combines with J gene TRBJ2-3, with TRBD2 identical over 9 bases. The CDR3 contains 14 residues. Germline loops: CDR1 SQVTM, CDR2 ANQGSEA. V shed 3 bases, J shed 2 bases, and the junction held 3 bases outside the gene matches. CDR3 sequence: CSVEASGVTDTQYF. CDR3 DNA: TGCAGCGTTGAGGCTAGCGGGGTCACAGATACGCAGTATTTT.

The rearrangement joins TRBV7-9 to TRBJ1-1, with 7 bases identical to TRBD1. V lost 5 bases to trimming and J lost 1 base; unmatched junction nucleotides: 4. The CDR3 sequence is 14 residues long. CDR1 is SEHNR, CDR2 FQNEAQ, per germline (reference sequence). This CDR3 is CASSIRQGNTEAFF. The CDR3 nucleotides are TGTGCCAGCAGCATTAGACAGGGGAACACTGAAGCTTTCTTT. Full variable domain (missing parts from reference TRBV7-9 and TRBJ1-1): DTGVSQNPRHKITKRGQNVTFRCDPISEHNRLYWYRQTLGQGPEFLTYFQNEAQLEKSRLLSDRFSAERPKGSFSTLEIQRTEQGDSAMYLCASSIRQGNTEAFFGQGTRLTVV.

V gene TRBV19 combines with J gene TRBJ2-7, with TRBD1 matching 9 bases. Germline V gene sequence: CDR1 LNHDA, CDR2 SQIVND (reference sequence). The CDR3 has 15 amino acids. With V trimmed by 4 bases and J by 5 bases, 9 bases remained unmatched. The CDR3 DNA sequence: TGTGCCAGTAGTACAACCGGGACAGGGTTCCACGAGCAGTACTTC. As protein: CASSTTGTGFHEQYF.

The chain is built from TRBV2 and TRBJ2-1; 8 bases align to TRBD2. The germline gives CDR1 SNHLY, CDR2 FYNNEI. The CDR3 totals 15 residues. Unmatched junction bases numbered 15, after V lost 7 bases and J lost 10 bases. CDR3 residues: CASTLLTGGEGEQFF. As DNA, the CDR3 is TGTGCCAGCACCCTCCTCACGGGAGGGGAAGGCGAGCAGTTCTTC.

This chain connects TRBV7-9 to TRBJ2-3; D gene uncertain. V was trimmed by 3 bases and J by 0 bases, leaving 4 bases between them. CDR1 is SEHNR and CDR2 is FQNEAQ in the germline V gene (reference sequence). There are 13 residues in the CDR3. The CDR3 loop is CASSFSSTDTQYF. The DNA of the CDR3 is TGTGCCAGCAGCTTCTCTAGCACAGATACGCAGTATTTT.

The chain has TRBV5-1 and TRBJ2-3; 14 bases map to TRBD2. The CDR3 totals 16 residues. The V and J ends lost 4 bases and 5 bases, in that order; junction bases with no gene match: 6. Germline loops: CDR1 SGHRS, CDR2 YFSETQ. The DNA for the CDR3 is TGCGCCAGCAGCAGCGGGACTAGCGGGAGTAGAGATACGCAGTATTTT. It codes for CASSSGTSGSRDTQYF.

V usage is TRBV19 and J usage is TRBJ1-4, with D perhaps matching TRBD1 (6 bases). The V gene lost 3 bases and the J gene lost 5 bases, with 19 bases spanning the gap. CDR3 length: 17 residues. Germline V gives CDR1 LNHDA, CDR2 SQIVND (reference sequence). CDR3 bases: TGTGCCAGTAGTATCCGAAGCAGGGGTTTACGGAATGAAAAACTGTTTTTT. It yields the protein CASSIRSRGLRNEKLFF.

V usage is TRBV18 and J usage is TRBJ2-7, with 8 bases that match TRBD2. The germline CDR1 and CDR2 sequences are KGHSH and LQKENI. J gave up 4 bases and V 0 bases, and 8 bases lay outside the gene matches. This CDR3 spans 16 amino acids. The CDR3 is CASSPPSAGASYEQYF. The CDR3 nucleotides read TGTGCCAGCTCACCACCGTCAGCGGGAGCGTCTTACGAGCAGTACTTC.

This clone was recorded only once. The chain carries TRBV6-1 and TRBJ1-3, with D uncertain. Germline values: CDR1 MNHNS, CDR2 SASEGT. The CDR3 contains 11 residues. V lost 4 bases and J 11 bases, leaving 9 bases between the germline ends. The DNA of the CDR3 is TGTGCCAGCAGTGGCCTTAGTGCCATATATTTT. The encoded protein is CASSGLSAIYF.

This clone was picked up a small number of times. CDR3: CASSLAEGSPRQYF. The CDR3, as DNA: TGTGCCAGCAGCTTAGCGGAGGGCAGTCCTAGACAGTACTTC. This rearrangement joins TRBV7-9 to TRBJ2-7, with a weak D call TRBD2 (6 bases). In germline, CDR1 is SEHNR, CDR2 FQNEAQ (reference sequence). V dropped 0 bases and J dropped 10 bases, with 16 bases sitting between them. The CDR3 is 14 amino acids.

The chain employs TRBV6-5 and TRBJ1-1; D perhaps matches TRBD1 (6 bases). The V end lost 6 bases, the J end lost 8 bases, and 10 bases lay between the germline ends. CDR1 is MNHEY and CDR2 is SVGAGI in the germline V gene. The CDR3 totals 11 residues. In nucleotides, the CDR3 is TGTGCCAGCAGAACCGGGACAGAAGCTTTCTTT. Residues: CASRTGTEAFF.

This clone was detected only once. This rearrangement joins TRBV9 to TRBJ2-7; 9 nucleotides line up with TRBD2. CDR1 SGDLS and CDR2 YYNGEE come from the germline V gene. After removal of 4 bases from V and 7 bases from J, the junction contained 15 bases not matched to a gene. The CDR3 totals 16 residues. The CDR3 spells CASSTPRGGRAGEQYF. CDR3 nucleotides: TGTGCCAGCAGCACCCCCCGGGGCGGGAGGGCCGGGGAGCAGTACTTC. Full variable domain (rest looked up from reference TRBV9 and TRBJ2-7): DSGVTQTPKHLITATGQRVTLRCSPRSGDLSVYWYQQSLDQGLQFLIQYYNGEERAKGNILERFSAQQFPDLHSELNLSSLELGDSALYFCASSTPRGGRAGEQYFGPGTRLTVT.

This sequence joins TRBV19 and TRBJ2-1; 9 nucleotides align to TRBD2. V lost 3 bases and J lost 10; bases outside the gene matches: 7. CDR1 is LNHDA, CDR2 SQIVND, per germline (reference sequence). This CDR3 is built from 14 residues. In DNA, the CDR3 is TGTGCCAGTAGTATTGGTAGCGGGAGAAGAGAGCAGTTCTTC. Protein sequence: CASSIGSGRREQFF.